This T cell receptor (beta chain) was captured by sequencing in a study of T-cell memory formation after mild COVID-19. Overall study results and limits: Day 37-peaking second-wave clones had unconfirmed SARS-CoV-2 specificity. Of the contracting clones, CD4+ ones lay mainly in CM and EM, and CD8+ ones in EMRA. The study detected some responding clones in pre-infection memory, suggesting cross-reactive memory joined.

J gave up 3 bases and V 4 bases, and 6 bases lay outside the gene matches. This CDR3 contains 15 residues. CDR1 and CDR2 (germline): SGHTS, YDEGEE. With constant-segment primers, 5'RACE yielded cDNA libraries of TCR alpha and TCR beta that carried sample barcodes and UMIs. TCRdb re-called the 5' RACE reads with MiXCR, one entry per CDR3 protein. The table has some 190,000 distinct CDR3 sequences, around 18% seen once. This clonotype was counted many times. Its target is not known. The source material was PBMCs or a T cell subset sorted from them (not recorded which). The V and J genes are TRBV5-8 and TRBJ2-1, with TRBD2 matching 8 bases. This clonotype was obtained from an adult woman who had mild COVID-19 (a few samples of this study predate the infection). Cell type and time point are not known. This chain's CDR3 is CASSGGGTSYNEQFF. CDR3 in DNA: TGTGCCAGCAGCGGTGGAGGGACTAGCTACAATGAGCAGTTCTTC.